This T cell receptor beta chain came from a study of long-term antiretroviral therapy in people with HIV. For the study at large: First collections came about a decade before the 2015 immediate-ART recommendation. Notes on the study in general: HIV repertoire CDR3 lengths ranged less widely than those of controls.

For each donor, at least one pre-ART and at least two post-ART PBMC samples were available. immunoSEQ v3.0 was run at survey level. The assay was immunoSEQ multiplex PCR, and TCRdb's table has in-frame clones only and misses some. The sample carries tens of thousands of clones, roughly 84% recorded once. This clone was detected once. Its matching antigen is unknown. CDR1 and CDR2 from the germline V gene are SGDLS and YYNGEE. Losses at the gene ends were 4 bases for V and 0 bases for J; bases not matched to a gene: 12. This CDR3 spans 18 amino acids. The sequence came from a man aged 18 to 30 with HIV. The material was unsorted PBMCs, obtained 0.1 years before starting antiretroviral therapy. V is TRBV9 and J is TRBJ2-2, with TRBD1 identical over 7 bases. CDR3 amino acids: CASSSNRQGLSNTGELFF. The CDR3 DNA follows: TGTGCCAGCAGCTCAAACAGACAGGGCCTCTCGAACACCGGGGAGCTGTTTTTT. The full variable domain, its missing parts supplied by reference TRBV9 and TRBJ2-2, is DSGVTQTPKHLITATGQRVTLRCSPRSGDLSVYWYQQSLDQGLQFLIQYYNGEERAKGNILERFSAQQFPDLHSELNLSSLELGDSALYFCASSSNRQGLSNTGELFFGEGSRLTVL.